These 2 T cell receptor beta chains were all obtained from the same sample, sequenced in a study of early T cells in non-severe SARS-CoV-2 infection. One entry per CDR3 protein results from TCRdb running MiXCR on the 5' RACE reads. The repertoire includes tens of thousands of distinct CDR3 sequences, over 9.5% of them detected once, and around 6% sits in the top ten. This specimen consisted of whole blood, obtained at baseline. The origin of the receptors is an adult who was a healthcare worker with PCR-confirmed SARS-CoV-2 infection or an uninfected control (not recorded which).

This clonotype was seen only a few times. The chain links TRBV20-1 to TRBJ1-2, with 8 bases lining up with TRBD1. Germline V gene lookup returns CDR1 DFQATT and CDR2 SNEGSKA (reference sequence). This CDR3 is 14 amino acids long. Losses at the gene ends were 3 bases for V and 3 bases for J; bases not matched to a gene: 6. CDR3 protein: CSARGTGEDYGYTF. The CDR3 DNA is TGCAGTGCTAGGGGGACAGGCGAAGACTATGGCTACACCTTC.

The chain combines TRBV5-8 with TRBJ1-4; D is ambiguous. V was clipped by 2 bases and J by 5 bases, with 10 bases between them. The CDR3 is 14 residues long. Germline-derived CDR1 and CDR2 are SGHTS and YDEGEE. CDR3 protein: CASSLPGHNEKLFF. The CDR3 region has the DNA TGTGCCAGCAGCTTACCAGGTCACAATGAAAAACTGTTTTTT.